This paragraph covers one T cell receptor beta chain sequence. These data come from a study of tumour-infiltrating T cells in Burkitt lymphoma. Study as a whole: Survival, overall and progression-free, tracked with productive clonality.

This CDR3 region has 13 residues. Trimming took 0 bases from V and 2 from J, leaving 3 bases between them. Germline V gene sequence: CDR1 SGHDT, CDR2 YYEEEE. Repertoires were generated with immunoSEQ multiplex PCR, while TCRdb's copy carries only in-frame clones and drops some. The sample lists roughly 9,200 clones, about three fifths occurring once. The TCR originated in a human donor with diffuse large B-cell lymphoma. The sample was tumor tissue. The gene calls are TRBV5-6 and TRBJ1-3; D call uncertain. CDR3: CASSLAAGNTIYF. The CDR3 nucleotides read TGTGCCAGCAGCTTGGCAGCTGGAAACACCATATATTTT. Complete variable domain (other parts from reference TRBV5-6 and TRBJ1-3): DAGVTQSPTHLIKTRGQQVTLRCSPKSGHDTVSWYQQALGQGPQFIFQYYEEEERQRGNFPDRFSGHQFPNYSSELNVNALLLGDSALYLCASSLAAGNTIYFGEGSWLTVV.